This T cell receptor (beta chain) was sequenced during a study of cytomegalovirus exposure and HLA in healthy donors. Study-level findings and limits: Researchers catalogued over 150 TCR beta chains as cytomegalovirus-associated.

CDR3 length: 15 amino acids. The germline CDR1 and CDR2 sequences are SGHTA and FQGNSA. The ends lost 3 bases at V and 5 bases at J; junction bases unmatched: 4. This table comes from immunoSEQ multiplex PCR, and its TCRdb copy is limited to in-frame clones, with some not included. Here the sample spans about 130,000 clones, roughly 89% being singletons. To note about this clone: Its antigen is still unknown.

This TCR was sampled from a woman between 18 and 29 years old in good health and CMV-seropositive. The source material was PBMCs. This sequence joins TRBV7-2 and TRBJ2-1; 10 bases are shared with TRBD2. In DNA, the CDR3 is TGTGCCAGCAGCTTTGGACTAGCGGTCCACAATGAGCAGTTCTTC. This encodes CASSFGLAVHNEQFF.